The clone carrying this T cell receptor (beta chain) has only a few counts. The sample comes from a study of T cells in Graves' hyperthyroidism and ophthalmopathy. The TCR beta CDR3 regions underwent amplification using RNA transcripts as the source. The TCR CDR3 was amplified in a first-round RT-PCR using the HTBI primer set. Each CDR3 protein gets one entry after TCRdb re-called the multiplex PCR reads with MiXCR. The top ten clones hold 13% to 15% of a sample with some 440,000 distinct CDR3 sequences, approximately 14% of them seen once. V lost 6 bases and J 0 bases, leaving 16 bases between the germline ends. This CDR3 comprises 15 residues. The germline CDR1 and CDR2 sequences are SGHKS and YYEKEE (reference sequence).

Specimen: blood. The rearrangement links TRBV5-5 to TRBJ2-7, with D possibly being TRBD2 (5 bases). The clonotype originates from a woman between 18 and 29 years old with Graves' hyperthyroidism. CDR3 sequence reads: CASKREGPSSYEQYF. The DNA for the CDR3 is TGTGCCAGCAAACGGGAAGGTCCTAGCTCCTACGAGCAGTACTTC.